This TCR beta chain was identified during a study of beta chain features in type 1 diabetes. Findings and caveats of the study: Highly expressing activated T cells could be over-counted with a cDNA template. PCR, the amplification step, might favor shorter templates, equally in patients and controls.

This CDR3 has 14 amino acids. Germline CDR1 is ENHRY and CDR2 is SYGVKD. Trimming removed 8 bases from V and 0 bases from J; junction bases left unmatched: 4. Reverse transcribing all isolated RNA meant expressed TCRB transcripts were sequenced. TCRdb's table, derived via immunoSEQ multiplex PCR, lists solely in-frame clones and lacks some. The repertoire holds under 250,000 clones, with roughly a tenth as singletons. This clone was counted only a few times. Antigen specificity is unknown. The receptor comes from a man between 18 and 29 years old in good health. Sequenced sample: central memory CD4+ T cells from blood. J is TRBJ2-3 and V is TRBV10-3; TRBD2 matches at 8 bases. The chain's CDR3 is CAIGPSGSTDTQYF. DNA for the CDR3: TGTGCCATCGGTCCTAGCGGGAGCACAGATACGCAGTATTTT.